This T cell receptor (beta chain) was obtained from a study of T cell repertoires in cytomegalovirus infection. Study at large: Indicated by public TCR beta signatures were CMV infection and matching HLA type.

TCRdb independently ran MiXCR on the reads; one entry per CDR3 protein. The profile shows hundreds of thousands of distinct CDR3 sequences, roughly 9.3% of them singletons. Study results and caveats: Summed frequency of public TCR beta families distinguished CMV carriers with the relevant HLA.

CDR1 SNHLY and CDR2 FYNNEI come from the germline V gene. Trimming stripped 4 bases from V and 2 bases from J, with 11 bases between. The CDR3 contains 15 residues. As concerns this clonotype: The antigen is undetermined.

The V and J genes are TRBV2 and TRBJ2-2; D is perhaps TRBD2 (6 bases). Specimen: PBMCs. The source is a human donor in good health (CMV status not recorded). Some clones in this sample may be carry-over from other donors' samples. The DNA of the CDR3 is TGTGCCAGCAGTGTGAGAGGGACTAACACCGGGGAGCTGTTTTTT. Encoded protein: CASSVRGTNTGELFF.